Following are 2 T cell receptor beta chains from one sample sequenced in a study of shared clonotypes between healthy human individuals. Assay used: immunoSEQ multiplex PCR; TCRdb lists only in-frame clones, some missing. The repertoire includes some 2,000,000 clones, over 85% of them detected once, and 0.13% sits in the top ten. The sequencing input was naive CD4+ T cells sorted from blood. Subset indicated: CD45RA+ positively selected. The receptors here all came from a man aged 18 to 30 in good health.

V and J are TRBV7-8 and TRBJ1-1; tentatively, D is TRBD1 (6 bases). CDR3 length: 15 residues. From germline, CDR1 is SGHVS and CDR2 FQNEAQ. Trimming removed 3 bases from V and 0 bases from J, with 11 bases in between. CDR3 nucleotides: TGTGCCAGCAGCTTTCAGGGGACTCTGAACACTGAAGCTTTCTTT. Its protein product is CASSFQGTLNTEAFF.

CDR3 DNA sequence: TGCGCCAGCAGCTCCATCTTGACCCTTAGGACTAGCGGGAGTACCTACGAGCAGTACTTC. Encoded protein: CASSSILTLRTSGSTYEQYF. V usage is TRBV5-1 and J usage is TRBJ2-7, with 13 bases fitting TRBD2. Trimming took 3 bases from V and 2 from J; bases not matched to a gene: 17. The CDR3 is made up of 20 amino acids. CDR1 and CDR2 (germline): SGHRS, YFSETQ.